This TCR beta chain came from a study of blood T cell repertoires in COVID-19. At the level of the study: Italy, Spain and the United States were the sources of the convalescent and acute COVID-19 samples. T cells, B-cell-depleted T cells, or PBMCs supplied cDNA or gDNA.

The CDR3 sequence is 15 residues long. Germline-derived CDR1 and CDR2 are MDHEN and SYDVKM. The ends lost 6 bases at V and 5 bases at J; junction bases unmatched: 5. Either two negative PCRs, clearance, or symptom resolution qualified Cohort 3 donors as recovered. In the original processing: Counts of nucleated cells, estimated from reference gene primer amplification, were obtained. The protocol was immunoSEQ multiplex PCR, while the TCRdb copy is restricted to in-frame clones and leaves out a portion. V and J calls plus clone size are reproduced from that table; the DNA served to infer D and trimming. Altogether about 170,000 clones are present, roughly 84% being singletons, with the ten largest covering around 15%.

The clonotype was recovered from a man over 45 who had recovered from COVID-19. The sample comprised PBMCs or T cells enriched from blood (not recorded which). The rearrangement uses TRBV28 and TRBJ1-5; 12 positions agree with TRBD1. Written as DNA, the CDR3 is TGTGCCAGCAGCTCCGGGACAGGGGGCTATCAGCCCCAGCATTTT. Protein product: CASSSGTGGYQPQHF.